This entry concerns a single TCR beta chain. This clonotype came up a few times. Its antigen is not yet known. No qualities accompany the bases; no much larger clone lies one base away. This specimen comes from a study of T cell repertoires in cytomegalovirus infection (dated by TCRdb to between 2019 and 2020). Regarding the research as a whole: The peptide stimulations were aimed at well-studied HLA-B-restricted epitopes as well as recently identified HLA-C-restricted CMV epitopes, whose presentation resists viral immunomodulation. The HLA type of each donor mattered for the analysis, because public TCR beta signatures pointed to carriage of CMV infection along with the matching HLA type.

Sequenced on an Illumina HiSeq 1500. The public sequencing data were trimmed at Q25 with fastp and processed into clonotypes with MiXCR by TCRdb, which kept only in-frame beta chains. CDR3 protein duplicates are merged, each entry listing the most common genes and DNA. In all, the sample holds roughly 730,000 distinct CDR3 sequences, and roughly a third of those were seen once. Around a sixth of the sample goes to the ten largest clones. The treatment or condition label for this specimen denotes: in vitro stimulation with specific CMV peptide epitopes to enrich CMV-specific T cells. A distance of 11 bases separates the germline ends of V and J, which lose 5 bases and 0 bases respectively. Its CDR3 holds 15 amino acids, cysteine through phenylalanine. The only DNA kept is the CDR3, 45 bases in frame from the first base. Overall results and qualifications from the work: In the ex vivo response, HLA-C-restricted CMV-specific TCR beta clonotypes were dominant, and in two of eight donors the single most frequent clonotype came from this HLA-C-restricted group. Carriers of CMV infection plus the relevant HLA type were discriminated by the cumulative frequency of public TCR beta family members in the study cohort and in an independent roughly 370-donor cohort.

The receptor was isolated from a human donor in good health (CMV status not recorded). Some clones in this sample may be carry-over from other donors' samples. The sample was cultured PBMCs, taken from culture after CMV antigen stimulation. The chain employs TRBV12-3 or TRBV12-4 and TRBJ1-3; the best D guess is TRBD1, with 6 bases matching. The DNA sequence is given as TGTGCCAGCAGTACCGGACAGATCTCTGGAAACACCATATATTTT. The translation is CASSTGQISGNTIYF.